One sample yielded the 3 T cell receptor beta chains listed below, sequenced in a study of multiple sclerosis patients with progressive multifocal leukoencephalopathy (dated by TCRdb to between 2018 and 2021). Explained via the paper, the time point label denotes: before natalizumab initiation. Receptor amplification or capture employed the immunoSEQ multiplex PCR assay. The clones in this table, taken by TCRdb from immuneACCESS, are in-frame only. Not every clone is retained; where verified, under half of the shortfall comes from an unresolved V gene, and the cause of the rest is unknown. The sample table records roughly 30,000 clones; about 91% of these occur just once. In total, the top ten clones hold about 1.5% of the sample. Sequencing was carried out using PBMCs. All receptors come from a human donor with multiple sclerosis.

This chain connects TRBV19 to TRBJ1-5; possible D gene TRBD1, 5 bases. Trimming stripped 3 bases from V and 10 bases from J, with 7 bases between. Germline V gene lookup returns CDR1 LNHDA and CDR2 SQIVND (reference sequence). The CDR3 totals 11 residues. The CDR3 DNA reads as TGTGCCAGTAGTATGGGGGGTCCCCAGCATTTT. It is translated as CASSMGGPQHF. Full variable domain (outside the CDR3, taken from reference TRBV19 and TRBJ1-5): DGGITQSPKYLFRKEGQNVTLSCEQNLNHDAMYWYRQDPGQGLRLIYYSQIVNDFQKGDIAEGYSVSREKKESFPLTVTSAQKNPTAFYLCASSMGGPQHFGDGTRLSIL.

The rearrangement links TRBV2 to TRBJ1-2; tentative D call: TRBD1 (5 bases). Germline lookup yields CDR1 SNHLY and CDR2 FYNNEI. This CDR3 has 14 amino acids. V shed 5 bases and J shed 8 bases, with 18 bases lying between them. As DNA, the CDR3 is TGTGCCAGCAGTCGGGCAGGGAGCCGCGCCGGCTACACCTTC. It specifies CASSRAGSRAGYTF.

A note on this clone: The sample holds other DNA sequences that translate to the same CDR3. The chain uses TRBV7-6 and TRBJ2-7; D is uncertain. Between the trimmed V and J ends, which lost 1 base and 3 bases, there was a span of 10 bases. The CDR3 is 14 amino acids. Per germline, CDR1 SGHVS and CDR2 FNYEAQ. The CDR3 DNA follows: TGTGCCAGCAGCTTAGATGCAGGTCTCTACGAGCAGTACTTC. It specifies CASSLDAGLYEQYF.